Presented here are 20 T cell receptor beta chains from one specimen sequenced in a study of shared clonotypes between healthy human individuals. The table came from immunoSEQ multiplex PCR; TCRdb's copy has only in-frame clones and leaves some out. The sample holds about 470,000 clones, more than 75% seen once. Sequencing used PBMCs. The source is a woman in her thirties or forties in good health. Some clones in this sample may be carry-over from other donors' samples.

The rearrangement joins TRBV7-8 to TRBJ2-1; tentatively, D is TRBD2 (6 bases). Germline lookup yields CDR1 SGHVS and CDR2 FQNEAQ. CDR3 size: 17 residues. The V end was cut by 5 bases, the J end by 2 bases, with 19 bases between. CDR3 sequence: CASSPKFRGTTYNEQFF. The CDR3 DNA follows: TGTGCCAGCAGCCCTAAGTTTCGCGGGACGACCTACAATGAGCAGTTCTTC.

This clone was recorded a few times. V and J are TRBV4-1 and TRBJ1-1, with D possibly being TRBD1 (5 bases). Germline V gene lookup returns CDR1 MGHRA and CDR2 YSYEKL. V was shortened by 0 bases and J by 3 bases, with 14 bases between the two germline ends. This CDR3 spans 16 amino acids. The CDR3 DNA follows: TGCGCCAGCAGCCAAGAACCCAGGAGGGGAGACACTGAAGCTTTCTTT. Translated: CASSQEPRRGDTEAFF.

This clone appeared once. The rearrangement uses TRBV5-1 and TRBJ2-2, with TRBD2 matching over 7 bases. Unmatched junction bases numbered 3, after V lost 0 bases and J lost 4 bases. The CDR3 consists of 15 residues. Germline CDR1 is SGHRS and CDR2 is YFSETQ. CDR3 sequence: CASSLASGATGELFF. The CDR3 DNA sequence: TGCGCCAGCAGCTTGGCTAGCGGAGCCACCGGGGAGCTGTTTTTT.

The J gene is TRBJ1-2, the V gene TRBV28; no definite D call. Germline V gene lookup returns CDR1 MDHEN and CDR2 SYDVKM. Trimming left V 3 bases short and J 4 bases short, with 9 bases between. The CDR3 consists of 13 residues. In DNA form, the CDR3 reads TGTGCCAGCAGTTTTTCAGGTTCCTATGGCTACACCTTC. It is translated as CASSFSGSYGYTF.

The rearrangement links TRBV6-4 to TRBJ2-1, with a tentative D call TRBD1 (6 bases). The CDR3 spans 15 residues. The ends were cut back, 2 bases at V and 7 bases at J, with 15 bases in the middle. Germline V lookup: CDR1 MRHNA, CDR2 SNTAGT. Here the CDR3 DNA reads TGTGCCAGCAGTGACCCCCTCAGGGGCCGGAATGAGCAGTTCTTC. Its protein is CASSDPLRGRNEQFF.

The chain employs TRBV5-1 and TRBJ2-3; D may be TRBD1 (5 bases). In germline, CDR1 is SGHRS, CDR2 YFSETQ. This CDR3 region has 16 residues. Between the trimmed V and J ends, which lost 0 bases and 0 bases, there was a span of 11 bases. CDR3 protein: CASSLGGGQSTDTQYF. CDR3 DNA sequence: TGCGCCAGCAGCTTGGGGGGCGGCCAGAGCACAGATACGCAGTATTTT.

Concerning this clone itself: The same CDR3 arises from other DNA sequences in this sample as well. V and J are TRBV7-8 and TRBJ2-1; TRBD2 matches at 12 bases. Germline CDR1 is SGHVS and CDR2 is FQNEAQ. The CDR3 length is 15 residues. Germline trimming cut 5 bases from V and 9 bases from J; bases unmatched to any gene: 8. This chain's CDR3 is CASSPRLAGEGEQFF. In DNA form, the CDR3 reads TGTGCCAGCAGCCCCAGACTAGCGGGAGAAGGTGAGCAGTTCTTC.

This chain links TRBV30 with TRBJ2-2, with D hard to call. The CDR3 extends over 14 amino acids. Trimming shortened V by 5 bases and J by 2 bases, and 12 bases separated the two germline ends. Germline-derived CDR1 and CDR2 are GTSNPN and SVGIG (reference sequence). As DNA, the CDR3 is TGTGCCTGGGCCCTACTACATAACACCGGGGAGCTGTTTTTT. Its protein product is CAWALLHNTGELFF.

This clone has a single count. The chain is built from TRBV5-6 and TRBJ1-2; D perhaps matches TRBD1 (6 bases). With 4 bases removed from V and 5 bases from J, the gap between germline ends came to 9 bases. The CDR3 loop spans 12 amino acids. Germline assignment: CDR1 SGHDT and CDR2 YYEEEE. This chain's CDR3 is CASSQGRYGYTF. CDR3 DNA: TGTGCCAGCAGCCAGGGGAGATATGGCTACACCTTC.

The chain is built from TRBV6-5 and TRBJ1-1; a weak D match, TRBD1 (5 bases). This CDR3 spans 15 amino acids. The germline gives CDR1 MNHEY, CDR2 SVGAGI. The ends were cut back, 5 bases at V and 3 bases at J, with 16 bases in the middle. CDR3 DNA: TGTGCCAGCAGTCTAATCGGGGGAAAAGACACTGAAGCTTTCTTT. Protein sequence: CASSLIGGKDTEAFF.

This clone was seen once. This sequence joins TRBV6-4 and TRBJ2-2, with 8 bases aligning to TRBD1. CDR3 size: 16 residues. V lost 5 bases, J lost 0 bases, and 5 bases stayed unmatched. Germline V CDR1 and CDR2: MRHNA, SNTAGT. CDR3 DNA: TGTGCCAGCAGTAGACAGGGGAGTGCGAACACCGGGGAGCTGTTTTTT. Translation: CASSRQGSANTGELFF.

J is TRBJ2-1 and V is TRBV9; TRBD2 matches at 8 bases. This CDR3 has 16 amino acids. The V gene's germline CDR1 is SGDLS and CDR2 YYNGEE. Trimming cost V 0 bases and J 10 bases; bases outside gene matches: 12. CDR3 amino acids: CASSVGGSGGPREQFF. CDR3 DNA: TGTGCCAGCAGCGTAGGTGGGTCGGGAGGGCCAAGGGAGCAGTTCTTC.

The rearrangement joins TRBV2 to TRBJ2-2; 9 nucleotides line up with TRBD1. The CDR3 sequence is 14 residues long. The ends lost 8 bases at V and 4 bases at J; junction bases unmatched: 5. Germline assignment: CDR1 SNHLY and CDR2 FYNNEI. This CDR3 reads CASEPDRGTGELFF. The CDR3 DNA is TGTGCCAGCGAACCGGACAGGGGCACCGGGGAGCTGTTTTTT. The whole variable domain, remainder taken from reference TRBV2 and TRBJ2-2, is EPEVTQTPSHQVTQMGQEVILRCVPISNHLYFYWYRQILGQKVEFLVSFYNNEISEKSEIFDDQFSVERPDGSNFTLKIRSTKLEDSAMYFCASEPDRGTGELFFGEGSRLTVL.

The CDR3: CASRLDGLTGNQPQHF. In nucleotides, the CDR3 is TGTGCCAGTAGACTCGACGGGCTAACTGGGAATCAGCCCCAGCATTTT. This chain connects TRBV19 to TRBJ1-5; D call uncertain. The CDR3 is 16 residues long. Trimming took 6 bases from V and 4 from J, leaving 19 bases between them. CDR1 is LNHDA and CDR2 is SQIVND in the germline V gene (reference sequence).

The gene calls are TRBV30 and TRBJ2-2, with a possible D match to TRBD1 (5 bases). Trimming removed 0 bases at V and 6 bases at J, with 14 bases between. Germline CDR1 GTSNPN, CDR2 SVGIG (reference sequence). The CDR3 sequence is 15 residues long. The CDR3 DNA is TGTGCCTGGAGTGTTCCCCGGACAAGGGCCGGGGAGCTGTTTTTT. This encodes CAWSVPRTRAGELFF.

This clone was recorded only once. In the same sample, other DNA sequences code for this CDR3. The chain links TRBV28 to TRBJ1-4; D unresolved. CDR3 length: 15 amino acids. Germline values: CDR1 MDHEN, CDR2 SYDVKM. Between the trimmed V and J ends, which lost 1 base and 0 bases, there was a span of 6 bases. The CDR3 reads CASSLLGATNEKLFF. Written as DNA, the CDR3 is TGTGCCAGCAGTTTATTGGGAGCAACTAATGAAAAACTGTTTTTT.

The J gene is TRBJ1-1, the V gene TRBV5-1; TRBD1 is a possible D gene (5 bases). The CDR3 contains 11 residues. In germline, CDR1 is SGHRS, CDR2 YFSETQ. Trimming removed 0 bases at V and 12 bases at J, with 9 bases between. The CDR3 sequence is CASSLEGTPFF. For the CDR3, the DNA is TGCGCCAGCAGCTTGGAGGGGACGCCTTTCTTT.

CDR3 sequence reads: CASRSSYEQYF. In DNA form, the CDR3 reads TGTGCCAGCCGGAGCTCCTACGAGCAGTACTTC. The chain employs TRBV6-6 and TRBJ2-7, with D hard to call. The V and J ends lost 8 bases and 0 bases respectively, with 5 bases between them. CDR1 is MNHNY and CDR2 is SVGAGI in the germline V gene (reference sequence). The CDR3 is 11 residues long.

V usage is TRBV4-1 and J usage is TRBJ1-5, with D unresolved. CDR3 length: 14 residues. Trimming took 1 base from V and 3 from J, leaving 7 bases between them. Germline loops: CDR1 MGHRA, CDR2 YSYEKL. The CDR3 sequence: CASSQGLLNQPQHF. CDR3 sequence (DNA): TGCGCCAGCAGCCAAGGACTGCTCAATCAGCCCCAGCATTTT.

V usage is TRBV4-2 and J usage is TRBJ1-1; D remains ambiguous. The CDR3 has 18 amino acids. Germline V gene sequence: CDR1 LGHNA, CDR2 YNFKEQ. V was trimmed by 0 bases and J by 0 bases, leaving 17 bases between them. CDR3 in DNA: TGTGCCAGCAGCCAAGATGCCCCGAGGACCGAAATGAACACTGAAGCTTTCTTT. Encoded protein: CASSQDAPRTEMNTEAFF.